The clone carrying this TCR beta chain has ten or more counts. Its antigen is not identified. This entry belongs to a study of regulatory T cells in long-lasting Graves disease. Study-wide background: Positive TSH receptor antibodies alongside over 5 years of antithyroid drugs were what marked Graves' disease as persistent. Study-level findings and limits: Thyroid tissue went unstudied; only peripheral blood was examined. Accuracy could have been hurt by small sample size.

For TCR beta, libraries came from iRepertoire HTBI primers and Arm-PCR of CDR3 regions. One entry per CDR3 protein results from TCRdb running MiXCR on the multiplex PCR reads. The repertoire holds about 470,000 distinct CDR3 sequences, with under 25% as singletons. Time point reported: persistent/refractory GD, antithyroid drugs over 5 years with positive TRAb. Scientists built the TCR library using RNA that was extracted from PBMCs. A peripheral blood sample, roughly 8.5 milliliters in volume, was drawn into EDTA tubes. This CDR3 is built from 13 residues. The germline V gene encodes CDR1 LNHNV and CDR2 YYDKDF (reference sequence). Trimming removed 6 bases at V and 2 bases at J, with 11 bases between.

The receptor's source is a female donor with Graves disease. This chain uses TRBV15 with TRBJ2-7; D not resolved. This material consisted of peripheral blood mononuclear cells (PBMCs), taken when the disease was refractory, from a patient treated with antithyroid drugs. The CDR3 region has the DNA TGTGCCACCAGGGGTCCGGGTCCCTACGAGCAGTACTTC. Encoded protein: CATRGPGPYEQYF. The variable domain in full, completed from reference TRBV15 and TRBJ2-7, reads DAMVIQNPRYQVTQFGKPVTLSCSQTLNHNVMYWYQQKSSQAPKLLFHYYDKDFNNEADTPDNFQSRRPNTSFCFLDIRSPGLGDTAMYLCATRGPGPYEQYFGPGTRLTVT.